This T cell receptor (beta chain) was identified during a study of post-analysis software for immune sequencing data. In the study overall: Included courses were relapsing-remitting and secondary progressive multiple sclerosis; progressive-relapsing multiple sclerosis was also included.

With regard to this clonotype: Its matching antigen is unknown.

Overall study findings and caveats: Samples from one preparation batch, clustered by F measure, grouped strongly together. TRBV5-6, TRBV5-1 and TRBV20-1 were among several TRBV segments more frequent in patients than controls. Compared with controls, patients showed significantly lower normalized Chao1 diversity.

CDR3 length: 14 residues. V lost 5 bases to trimming and J lost 1 base, with 11 bases between them. Prepared libraries of TCR beta cDNA carried unique molecular identifiers. Researchers reported 550,000 or so cDNA molecules coming from approximately 1 to 10 million T cells. MiXCR, applied by TCRdb to the PCR reads, yields one record per CDR3 protein. The data contain 350,000 to 500,000 distinct CDR3 sequences, 35% to 45% of them singletons. Sequenced input: blood. The genes are TRBV12-3 or TRBV12-4 and TRBJ2-5, with D perhaps TRBD1 (6 bases). This sequence was found in a girl under 10 years old with multiple sclerosis. CDR3 sequence (DNA): TGTGCCAGCAGTCTAAGGACAGCCCAAGAGACCCAGTACTTC. This gives the protein CASSLRTAQETQYF.